The sequence of this T cell receptor (beta chain) was determined in a study of T-cell reconstitution after alpha-beta-depleted transplantation in children. Findings of the study overall: Some patients' high day-60 TCRbeta diversity was traced to surviving recipient T cells and thymic progenitors. T-cell counts and diversity at one year following transplant were attributed mainly to newly produced T cells. Reportedly, roughly two months post-transplant, alpha-beta T cells arose from several hundred expanded graft clones.

Preparing the TCRbeta library involved the use of unique molecular identifiers. MiXCR, run by TCRdb on the PCR reads, gives a single entry per CDR3 protein. The sample holds fewer than 550,000 distinct CDR3 sequences; 8% to 11% are singletons and the top ten take 2%. This clonotype was found many times. Its matching antigen is unknown. The CDR3 consists of 13 residues. V shed 3 bases and J shed 3 bases, with 8 bases lying between them. Germline values: CDR1 GTSNPN, CDR2 SVGIG (reference sequence). Sequenced material: PBMCs, taken before TCRalphabeta/CD19-depleted stem cell transplant. This chain joins TRBV30 and TRBJ2-2; D unresolved. The receptor was isolated from a child aged 2-15 years with inherited bone marrow failure, due to receive a stem cell transplant. The CDR3 loop reads CAWSLSHTGELFF. The CDR3 nucleotides read TGTGCCTGGAGCTTGTCTCACACCGGGGAGCTGTTTTTT.